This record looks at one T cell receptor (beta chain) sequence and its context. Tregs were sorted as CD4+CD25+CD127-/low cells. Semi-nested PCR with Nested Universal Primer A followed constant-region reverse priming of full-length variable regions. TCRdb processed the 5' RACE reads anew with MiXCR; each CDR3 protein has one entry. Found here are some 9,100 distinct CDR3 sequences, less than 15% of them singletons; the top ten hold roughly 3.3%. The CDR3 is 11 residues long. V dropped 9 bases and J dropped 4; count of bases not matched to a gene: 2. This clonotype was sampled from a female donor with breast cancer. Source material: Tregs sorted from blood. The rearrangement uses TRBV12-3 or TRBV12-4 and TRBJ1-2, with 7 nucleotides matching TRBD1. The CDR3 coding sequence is TGTGCCAGTTCAGGGGGCTATGGCTACACCTTC. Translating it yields CASSGGYGYTF.